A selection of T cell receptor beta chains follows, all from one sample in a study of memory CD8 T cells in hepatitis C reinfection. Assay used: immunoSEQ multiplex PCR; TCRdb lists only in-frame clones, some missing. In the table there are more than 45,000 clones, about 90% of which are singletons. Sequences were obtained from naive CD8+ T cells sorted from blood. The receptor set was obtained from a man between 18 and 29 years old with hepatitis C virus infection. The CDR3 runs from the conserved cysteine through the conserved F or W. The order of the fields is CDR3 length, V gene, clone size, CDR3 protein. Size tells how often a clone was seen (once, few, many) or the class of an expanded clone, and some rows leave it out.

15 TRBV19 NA CASSLLAGGSETQYF
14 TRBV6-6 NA CASTGGTGDGEQYF
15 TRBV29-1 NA CSVEGDRAHSYEQYF
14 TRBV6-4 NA CASSGEENTGELFF
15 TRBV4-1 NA CASSHGTGLQETQYF
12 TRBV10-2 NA CASATEGETQYF
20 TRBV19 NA CASSIEVGEGWVYGANVLTF
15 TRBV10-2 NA CASSEVGAVPTEAFF
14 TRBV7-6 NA CASSLGGFNSPLHF
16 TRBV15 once CATSTVAGGFTDTQYF
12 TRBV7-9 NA CASSQPGETGYF
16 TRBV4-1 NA CASSQTPGTGVDTQYF
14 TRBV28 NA CASSSQGGGLRAFF
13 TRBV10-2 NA CASSRGDYYEQFF
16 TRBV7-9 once CASSLVPSGGADTQYF
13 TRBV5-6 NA CASSEGDPYEQYF
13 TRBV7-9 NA CASTQGGANVLTF
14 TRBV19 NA CASTAELTNTEAFF
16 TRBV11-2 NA CASSNPRGLSSYEQYF
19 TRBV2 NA CASISPELQATSGAYEQYF